This is a list of T cell receptor beta chains from one sample in a study of cytomegalovirus exposure and HLA in healthy donors. TCRdb's table, derived via immunoSEQ multiplex PCR, lists solely in-frame clones and lacks some. The sample table sets out tens of thousands of clones. The sample was PBMCs. The receptor source for this set is a woman aged 18-29 years in good health and CMV-seronegative. The CDR3 runs from the conserved cysteine through the conserved F or W. A D gene is named only where the DNA matches it firmly.

j_call v_call d_call cdr3_nt cdr3_aa
TRBJ1-5 TRBV19 TRBD1 TGTGCCACAACCCCGGGACAGGGGGCGATCGGTGGCAATCAGCCCCAGCATTTT CATTPGQGAIGGNQPQHF
TRBJ2-5 TRBV7-9 TRBD1 TGTGCCAGCAGCGGGGACAGGGAGACCCAGTACTTC CASSGDRETQYF
TRBJ2-7 TRBV5-1 - TGCGCCAGCAGCTTGGAGTCTAGCACTACGTACGAGCAGTACTTC CASSLESSTTYEQYF
TRBJ2-1 TRBV9 - TGTGCCAGCAGCGTAGTTGGGGGGGCTGGGGATGAGCAGTTCTTC CASSVVGGAGDEQFF
TRBJ2-1 TRBV19 TRBD2 TGTGCCAGTAGTATGATCCTAGCGGGGGGTCCTTGGAAAATTGCCGCACACGTCCCGCAGTTCTTC CASSMILAGGPWKIAAHVPQFF
TRBJ2-3 TRBV1 - TGCACCAGCAGCCAAGCGGGAGGGCCCAACACAGATACGCAGTATTTT CTSSQAGGPNTDTQYF
TRBJ1-2 TRBV19 - TGTGCCAGTAGTATTTTGGGGGCCCAACTTAGTGCCTACACCTTC CASSILGAQLSAYTF
TRBJ1-1 TRBV29-1 - TGCAGCGCTAACAGGGATTGGGACACTGAAGCTTTCTTT CSANRDWDTEAFF
TRBJ2-7 TRBV29-1 TRBD2 TGCAGCGCTATCCAGCGGGATTCTCCCTACGAGCAGTACTTC CSAIQRDSPYEQYF
TRBJ1-5 TRBV19 - TGTGCCAGTAGTATAGCCCTGACAGGATTTCAGCCCCAGCATTTT CASSIALTGFQPQHF
TRBJ2-7 TRBV18 TRBD1 TGTGCCAGCTCACTCGGGACAGGGAGGTCCTACGAGCAGTACTTC CASSLGTGRSYEQYF
TRBJ2-5 TRBV6-5 - TGTGCCAGCAGCGCGCGCATGAGTTTGGAGACCCAGTACTTC CASSARMSLETQYF
TRBJ2-3 TRBV5-1 TRBD2 TGCGCCAGCACCCCCGCCGGGGGGGGGACCCCTCCCGATACGCAGTATTTT CASTPAGGGTPPDTQYF
TRBJ2-7 TRBV6-5 - TGTGCCAGCAGCCGCGGAGGGGCCTACGAGCAGTACTTC CASSRGGAYEQYF
TRBJ1-2 TRBV2 - TGTGCCAGCAGTGAAGGGCAGAACCCTAACTATGGCTACACCTTC CASSEGQNPNYGYTF
TRBJ2-1 TRBV25-1 - TGTGCCAGCAGTGGGGGGCAGGGGACACGGAATGAGCAGTTCTTC CASSGGQGTRNEQFF
TRBJ1-1 TRBV5-4 - TGTGCCAGCAGCTTATGGACAGTTCCTGAAGCTTTCTTT CASSLWTVPEAFF
TRBJ2-7 TRBV9 TRBD2 TGTGCCAGCAGCGTAGGTCTGGGGAGGGCCTCCTACGAGCAGTACTTC CASSVGLGRASYEQYF
TRBJ2-7 TRBV25-1 TRBD2 TGTGCCAGCAGTGTGGGTTTAGCGGGAGGACCCTCATTCGAGCAGTACTTC CASSVGLAGGPSFEQYF
TRBJ2-3 TRBV11-3 TRBD2 TGTGCCAGCAGCATGGGACTAATCACAGATACGCAGTATTTT CASSMGLITDTQYF
TRBJ2-1 TRBV6-4 TRBD1 TGTGCCAGCAGTTACTCCGGGACAGGGGGCTACAATGAGCAGTTCTTC CASSYSGTGGYNEQFF
TRBJ2-7 TRBV6-5 - TGTGCCAGCAGTTACTGGGGCATCATCCCCTACGAGCAGTACTTC CASSYWGIIPYEQYF
TRBJ2-7 TRBV7-7 - TGTGCTAGCAGCTTAGACCAGGGCTACGAGCAGTACTTC CASSLDQGYEQYF
TRBJ2-1 TRBV30 TRBD1 TGTGCCTGGAGTAGGGACAGGGGGCAGTTTGAGCAGTTCTTC CAWSRDRGQFEQFF
TRBJ1-4 TRBV14 - TGTGCCAGCAGCTGGTCGCCGGGGGAGGCTGAAAAACTGTTTTTT CASSWSPGEAEKLFF
TRBJ1-1 TRBV5-6 - TGTGCCAGCAAGAGGGACACTGAAGCTTTCTTT CASKRDTEAFF
TRBJ1-2 TRBV4-1 TRBD1 TGCGCCAGCAGCCAAGATGCGGGACAGGGGATATATGGCTACACCTTC CASSQDAGQGIYGYTF
TRBJ2-7 TRBV6-1 - TGTGCCAGCAGTGTGCGGGGGCAGTCCTACGAGCAGTACTTC CASSVRGQSYEQYF
TRBJ2-1 TRBV5-1 TRBD1 TGCGCCAGCGGGATTCCGGGACAGCCTTACAATGAGCAGTTCTTC CASGIPGQPYNEQFF